The 19 T cell receptor beta chains below all came from one sample that was sequenced in a study of blood T cell repertoires in COVID-19. TCRdb keeps only in-frame clones here, not all; method: immunoSEQ multiplex PCR. This table holds more than 250,000 clones, more than 70% found once. Specimen: PBMCs or T cells enriched from blood (not recorded which). The receptor source for this set is a woman aged 40 to 50 with acute COVID-19.

This chain connects TRBV5-4 to TRBJ1-2, with a possible D match to TRBD1 (6 bases). V gave up 1 base and J gave up 2 bases, with 12 bases separating them. Germline V gene sequence: CDR1 SGHNT, CDR2 YYREEE (reference sequence). This CDR3 comprises 15 residues. The CDR3 loop is CASSLPSQGNYGYTF. Written as DNA, the CDR3 is TGTGCCAGCAGCTTGCCTTCTCAGGGGAACTATGGCTACACCTTC.

The chain has TRBV2 and TRBJ1-4; D remains ambiguous. CDR3 length: 14 amino acids. The V gene lost 3 bases and the J gene lost 4 bases, with 9 bases spanning the gap. The germline gives CDR1 SNHLY, CDR2 FYNNEI. In DNA, the CDR3 is TGTGCCAGCAGTGATTGGCAGGTTAATGAAAAACTGTTTTTT. Its protein is CASSDWQVNEKLFF.

In its sample, this clone was seen once. The chain recombines TRBV9 with TRBJ2-3; 12 bases line up with TRBD2. After removal of 4 bases from V and 8 bases from J, the junction contained 11 bases not matched to a gene. The CDR3 totals 16 residues. The germline V gene encodes CDR1 SGDLS and CDR2 YYNGEE. The CDR3 spells CASSTRTSGTEGTQYF. In DNA form, the CDR3 reads TGTGCCAGCAGCACCCGGACTAGCGGGACGGAAGGTACGCAGTATTTT.

The chain couples TRBV12-5 to TRBJ2-1; perhaps TRBD2 as D (6 bases). This CDR3 has 15 amino acids. CDR1 LGHNT and CDR2 FRNRAP come from the germline V gene. V dropped 2 bases and J dropped 9 bases, with 17 bases sitting between them. The CDR3 here is CASGLSRLGTSEQFF. CDR3 DNA sequence: TGTGCTAGTGGTTTGTCGAGACTAGGAACTAGTGAGCAGTTCTTC.

This clone was seen only once. The gene calls are TRBV5-6 and TRBJ2-7; 10 bases line up with TRBD2. The V gene end was trimmed by 3 bases and the J gene end by 3 bases; junction bases not matched to a gene: 9. Germline CDR1 and CDR2: SGHDT and YYEEEE. The CDR3 has 16 residues. CDR3 sequence: CASSSFGLAAVYEQYV. The CDR3 nucleotides read TGTGCCAGCAGCTCCTTTGGACTAGCGGCCGTCTACGAGCAGTACGTC.

V gene TRBV2 combines with J gene TRBJ1-2; D possibly corresponds to TRBD1 (5 bases). The germline gives CDR1 SNHLY, CDR2 FYNNEI. Trimming removed 9 bases from V and 3 bases from J, with 20 bases in between. The CDR3 has 15 amino acids. In DNA form, the CDR3 reads TGTGCCAGTACACGGGAGGACACGGGGCACTATGGCTACACCTTC. It specifies CASTREDTGHYGYTF. Full variable domain (rest looked up from reference TRBV2 and TRBJ1-2): EPEVTQTPSHQVTQMGQEVILRCVPISNHLYFYWYRQILGQKVEFLVSFYNNEISEKSEIFDDQFSVERPDGSNFTLKIRSTKLEDSAMYFCASTREDTGHYGYTFGSGTRLTVV.

This clone was recorded once. The rearrangement links TRBV7-2 to TRBJ2-3, with 9 bases lining up with TRBD2. Germline CDR1 SGHTA, CDR2 FQGNSA. V lost 5 bases and J lost 2; bases outside the gene matches: 8. The CDR3 is 16 amino acids. In nucleotides, the CDR3 is TGTGCCAGCAGCCGTGTAGCGGGAGTAGACACAGATACGCAGTATTTT. This codes for CASSRVAGVDTDTQYF.

This clone was counted once. The chain combines TRBV18 with TRBJ2-3; TRBD1 matches at 7 bases. Germline values: CDR1 KGHSH, CDR2 LQKENI. J lost 6 bases, V lost 6 bases, and 6 bases had no gene match. The CDR3 has 13 amino acids. The CDR3 sequence is CASSKDRLDTQYF. CDR3 DNA: TGTGCCAGCTCTAAGGACAGGTTGGATACGCAGTATTTT. Drawing the rest from reference TRBV18 and TRBJ2-3, the complete variable domain is NAGVMQNPRHLVRRRGQEARLRCSPMKGHSHVYWYRQLPEEGLKFMVYLQKENIIDESGMPKERFSAEFPKEGPSILRIQQVVRGDSAAYFCASSKDRLDTQYFGPGTRLTVL.

The table lists this clone with a few counts. This chain joins TRBV15 and TRBJ1-2; unclear D gene. With 6 bases removed from V and 1 base from J, the gap between germline ends came to 9 bases. This CDR3 comprises 13 residues. The V gene's germline CDR1 is LNHNV and CDR2 YYDKDF (reference sequence). CDR3 protein: CATSGGNNYGYTF. CDR3 in DNA: TGTGCCACCAGTGGCGGGAATAACTATGGCTACACCTTC.

The chain couples TRBV7-9 to TRBJ1-1; D ambiguous. The CDR3 has 16 amino acids. Germline CDR1 SEHNR, CDR2 FQNEAQ (reference sequence). Trimming left V 7 bases short and J 1 base short, with 19 bases between. This CDR3 reads CASTRLAGRRNTEAFF. Written as DNA, the CDR3 is TGTGCCAGCACCAGACTTGCGGGAAGGAGGAACACTGAAGCTTTCTTT.

The gene calls are TRBV29-1 and TRBJ1-2; D is uncertain. Trimming removed 4 bases at V and 2 bases at J, with 11 bases between. CDR1 is SQVTM and CDR2 is ANQGSEA in the germline V gene. The length of the CDR3 is 13 residues. CDR3 in DNA: TGCAGCGTTGCTTTGTTCCAGAACTATGGCTACACCTTC. Translating gives CSVALFQNYGYTF.

Written as DNA, the CDR3 is TGCGCCAGCAGCTTGGGAGCCGGAGGGGATCAGCCCCAGCATTTT. Translating gives CASSLGAGGDQPQHF. This chain uses TRBV5-1 with TRBJ1-5, with D maybe TRBD1 (5 bases). The ends were cut back, 0 bases at V and 5 bases at J, with 12 bases in the middle. The CDR3 loop spans 15 amino acids. Germline V CDR1 and CDR2: SGHRS, YFSETQ.

CDR3: CASSESGTPEETQYF. The CDR3 coding sequence is TGCGCCAGCAGTGAGTCCGGGACTCCAGAAGAGACCCAGTACTTC. The gene calls are TRBV10-1 and TRBJ2-5; D is perhaps TRBD2 (6 bases). Germline CDR1 reads WNHNN; CDR2 reads SYGVQD (reference sequence). V lost 0 bases to trimming and J lost 3 bases, with 11 bases between them. The CDR3 has 15 residues.

This chain joins TRBV20-1 and TRBJ2-1, with 7 positions matching TRBD2. This CDR3 contains 18 residues. Trimming cost V 3 bases and J 0 bases; bases outside gene matches: 14. Germline CDR1 reads DFQATT; CDR2 reads SNEGSKA (reference sequence). The CDR3 loop reads CSASRGSGSGSSYNEQFF. As DNA, the CDR3 is TGCAGTGCTAGTCGGGGTAGCGGGTCAGGAAGCTCCTACAATGAGCAGTTCTTC.

This sequence joins TRBV10-2 and TRBJ2-1; possibly TRBD2 for D (6 bases). The V end lost 6 bases, the J end lost 0 bases, and 15 bases lay between the germline ends. Germline V CDR1 and CDR2: WSHSY, SAAADI. This CDR3 is built from 16 residues. This CDR3 reads CASSRLAENSYNEQFF. The CDR3 DNA sequence: TGCGCCAGCAGCAGATTAGCGGAAAACTCCTACAATGAGCAGTTCTTC.

The gene calls are TRBV6-4 and TRBJ1-6; TRBD1 is a possible D gene (6 bases). The V end lost 5 bases, the J end lost 6 bases, and 8 bases lay between the germline ends. This CDR3 region has 13 residues. Germline assignment: CDR1 MRHNA and CDR2 SNTAGT. CDR3 DNA sequence: TGTGCCAGCAGTACAGGGAGTAATTCACCCCTCCACTTT. This gives the protein CASSTGSNSPLHF.

The V call is TRBV27, the J call TRBJ2-1; D is ambiguous. CDR1 and CDR2 from the germline V gene are MNHEY and SMNVEV (reference sequence). V shed 0 bases and J shed 4 bases, with 10 bases lying between them. The CDR3 loop spans 15 amino acids. The CDR3 is CASSLSAKTYNEQFF. CDR3 DNA sequence: TGTGCCAGCAGTTTATCGGCCAAAACATACAATGAGCAGTTCTTC.

This sequence joins TRBV7-9 and TRBJ2-5, with 12 nucleotides matching TRBD1. This CDR3 is 14 amino acids long. Trimming at V came to 6 bases and at J to 4 bases, leaving 3 bases not matched to a gene. CDR1 and CDR2 (germline): SEHNR, FQNEAQ (reference sequence). The CDR3 region is CASRGQGAGETQYF. The CDR3, as DNA: TGTGCCAGCAGGGGACAGGGGGCCGGAGAGACCCAGTACTTC.

This clone was seen only once. This chain connects TRBV28 to TRBJ2-4; possibly TRBD2 for D (6 bases). Trimming cost V 9 bases and J 0 bases, with 15 bases left between them. CDR1 and CDR2 (germline): MDHEN, SYDVKM. The CDR3 runs to 15 residues. The CDR3 loop reads CASYGAGIAKNIQYF. CDR3 nucleotide sequence: TGTGCCAGTTACGGGGCGGGAATAGCCAAAAACATTCAGTACTTC.